This TCR beta chain was identified during a study of blood T cell repertoires in COVID-19. For the study at large: Nucleic acid was either cDNA or gDNA, and it came from T cells, B-cell-depleted T cells, or PBMCs.

This CDR3 region has 16 residues. V lost 5 bases to trimming and J lost 5 bases, with 21 bases between them. Germline V gene lookup returns CDR1 MDHEN and CDR2 SYDVKM. The table came from immunoSEQ multiplex PCR; TCRdb's copy has only in-frame clones and leaves some out. This sample has 300,000 or so clones; approximately 90% occur once, and the top ten carry roughly 2.3%. The chain joins TRBV28 to TRBJ1-2; D remains unclear. The receptor comes from a woman between 25 and 40 years old with COVID-19, enrolled during active disease. Material for sequencing was peripheral blood. CDR3 in amino acids: CASSPPGVSALYGYTF. The CDR3 nucleotides are TGTGCCAGCAGTCCCCCGGGTGTTTCGGCCCTTTATGGCTACACCTTC.